Given below is one T cell receptor beta chain in context. CDR3 length: 17 amino acids. Germline V CDR1 and CDR2: MNHEY, SMNVEV (reference sequence). Unmatched junction bases numbered 8, after V lost 5 bases and J lost 0 bases. This record comes from a study of OX40 agonist ivuxolimab in advanced cancers. Clones were read by immunoSEQ multiplex PCR, and TCRdb kept only the in-frame ones, dropping some. The sample holds about 57,000 clones, approximately 86% seen once. This TCR was sampled from an adult with an advanced solid tumor such as melanoma, head and neck, liver or kidney cancer. The chain couples TRBV27 to TRBJ2-2; TRBD1 agrees at 8 bases. The material sequenced was CD4+ or CD8+ T cells sorted from blood, taken in a trial of the OX40 agonist ivuxolimab. The CDR3 DNA follows: TGTGCCAGCAGTCCCGGGACAGGTCGACCGAACACCGGGGAGCTGTTTTTT. Amino acids: CASSPGTGRPNTGELFF.